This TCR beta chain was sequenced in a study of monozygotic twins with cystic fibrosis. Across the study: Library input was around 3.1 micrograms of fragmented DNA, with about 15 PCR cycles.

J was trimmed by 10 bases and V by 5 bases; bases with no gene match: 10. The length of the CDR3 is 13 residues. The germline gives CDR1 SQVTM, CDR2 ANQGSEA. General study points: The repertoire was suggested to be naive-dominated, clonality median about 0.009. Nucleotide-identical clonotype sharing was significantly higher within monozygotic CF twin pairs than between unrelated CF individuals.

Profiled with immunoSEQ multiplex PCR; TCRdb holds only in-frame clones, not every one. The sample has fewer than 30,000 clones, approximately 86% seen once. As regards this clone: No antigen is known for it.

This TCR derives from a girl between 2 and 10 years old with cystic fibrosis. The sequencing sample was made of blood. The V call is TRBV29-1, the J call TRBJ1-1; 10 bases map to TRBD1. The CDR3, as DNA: TGCAGCGTTACACCGGGACAGGGGCCCGGAGCTTTCTTT. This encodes CSVTPGQGPGAFF.